Presented here are 27 T cell receptor beta chains from one specimen sequenced in a study of control samples from healthy donors and cancer patients (dated by TCRdb to about 2020). Preparation of the library involved the immunoSEQ multiplex PCR assay. TCRdb holds this immuneACCESS table with in-frame rearrangements only. Some clones are missing; in checked studies, unresolved V genes explain under half, and the rest has no known cause. This sample has 90,000 to 100,000 clones in its table, and roughly 80% of those were observed once. Jointly, the top ten make up under 40% of the sample. Sequencing was done on a sample of PBMCs. These receptors all come from an older man with lung cancer.

The CDR3 protein is CASRDGVVTNEKLFF. Written as DNA, the CDR3 is TGTGCCAGCAGGGACGGTGTAGTCACTAATGAAAAACTGTTTTTT. The J gene is TRBJ1-4, the V gene TRBV6-5; D remains ambiguous. The V end was cut by 6 bases, the J end by 2 bases, with 13 bases between. Germline CDR1 is MNHEY and CDR2 is SVGAGI. The CDR3 length is 15 residues.

The gene calls are TRBV7-9 and TRBJ2-6, with D possibly being TRBD2 (5 bases). CDR3 length: 17 residues. The germline CDR1 and CDR2 sequences are SEHNR and FQNEAQ (reference sequence). Trimming took 5 bases from V and 0 from J, leaving 14 bases between them. The CDR3 spells CASSPRRVSSGANVLTF. CDR3 sequence (DNA): TGTGCCAGCAGCCCCCGGCGGGTGAGCTCTGGGGCCAACGTCCTGACTTTC.

This clone was picked up one time. The gene calls are TRBV19 and TRBJ2-1, with TRBD2 matching over 11 bases. Per germline, CDR1 LNHDA and CDR2 SQIVND (reference sequence). V dropped 4 bases and J dropped 7; count of bases not matched to a gene: 9. This CDR3 comprises 16 residues. The CDR3: CASSTKPSGGINEQFF. The DNA of the CDR3 is TGTGCCAGTAGTACCAAACCTAGCGGGGGGATTAATGAGCAGTTCTTC.

This chain uses TRBV7-9 with TRBJ1-2, with D perhaps matching TRBD1 (6 bases). With 5 bases removed from V and 2 bases from J, the gap between germline ends came to 18 bases. This CDR3 region has 16 residues. Germline CDR1 and CDR2: SEHNR and FQNEAQ (reference sequence). The CDR3 bases are TGTGCCAGCAGCCCACCCCCGGGGGCGGGGAACTATGGCTACACCTTC. This codes for CASSPPPGAGNYGYTF.

Written as DNA, the CDR3 is TGTGCCAGCTCACCCGCACCGGGACATCCTGACACCGGGGAGCTGTTTTTT. Translating gives CASSPAPGHPDTGELFF. V is TRBV18 and J is TRBJ2-2; perhaps TRBD1 as D (6 bases). This CDR3 contains 17 residues. V lost 3 bases and J 3 bases, leaving 17 bases between the germline ends. Germline values: CDR1 KGHSH, CDR2 LQKENI.

J is TRBJ2-1 and V is TRBV10-1; TRBD2 matches at 9 bases. The CDR3 loop spans 16 amino acids. Germline V gives CDR1 WNHNN, CDR2 SYGVQD (reference sequence). V gave up 0 bases and J gave up 6 bases; unmatched junction bases: 6. This CDR3 reads CASSESSAGGPNEQFF. The CDR3 coding sequence is TGCGCCAGCAGTGAGTCTTCGGCGGGGGGGCCCAATGAGCAGTTCTTC.

This clone turned up a few times. The chain carries TRBV4-2 and TRBJ2-6; no firm D call. Germline CDR1 and CDR2: LGHNA and YNFKEQ. The CDR3 is 15 amino acids. V lost 0 bases to trimming and J lost 0 bases, with 3 bases between them. The CDR3 is CASSQDNSGANVLTF. The CDR3 DNA follows: TGTGCCAGCAGCCAAGATAACTCTGGGGCCAACGTCCTGACTTTC.

The chain uses TRBV9 and TRBJ2-6; either TRBD1 or TRBD2 may supply D (5 bases each). Germline CDR1 is SGDLS and CDR2 is YYNGEE. This CDR3 contains 15 residues. Trimming left V 6 bases short and J 4 bases short, with 14 bases between. The CDR3 bases are TGTGCCAGCAACAACCAGGGCGGGGGGGCCAACGTCCTGACTTTC. The encoded protein is CASNNQGGGANVLTF. The whole variable domain, filled in from reference TRBV9 and TRBJ2-6, reads DSGVTQTPKHLITATGQRVTLRCSPRSGDLSVYWYQQSLDQGLQFLIQYYNGEERAKGNILERFSAQQFPDLHSELNLSSLELGDSALYFCASNNQGGGANVLTFGAGSRLTVL.

The chain couples TRBV19 to TRBJ1-5; D is uncertain. V lost 3 bases and J 2 bases, leaving 11 bases between the germline ends. Germline V gene lookup returns CDR1 LNHDA and CDR2 SQIVND (reference sequence). CDR3 length equals 15 residues. This CDR3 reads CASSISGTRNQPQHF. The DNA of the CDR3 is TGTGCCAGTAGTATTAGCGGAACCCGCAATCAGCCCCAGCATTTT.

This chain connects TRBV19 to TRBJ1-1, with unresolved D. Germline-derived CDR1 and CDR2 are LNHDA and SQIVND (reference sequence). Trimming stripped 6 bases from V and 4 bases from J, with 6 bases between. This CDR3 spans 11 amino acids. The CDR3: CASRFTTEAFF. In DNA form, the CDR3 reads TGTGCCAGTAGATTTACCACTGAAGCTTTCTTT.

The chain uses TRBV3-1 (or the pseudogene TRBV3-2) and TRBJ1-1; possible D gene TRBD1, 5 bases. The ends were cut back, 2 bases at V and 6 bases at J, with 13 bases in the middle. Germline assignment: CDR1 LGHDT and CDR2 YNNKEL (reference sequence). This CDR3 region has 14 residues. CDR3 nucleotide sequence: TGTGCCAGCAGCCAACGCAATAGGGACGCTGAAGCTTTCTTT. Translated: CASSQRNRDAEAFF.

The CDR3 region has the DNA TGCGCCTCATCGTCGGAGACAGGGGGTGGCTCACCCCTCCACTTT. Amino acid sequence: CASSSETGGGSPLHF. This chain links TRBV10-1 with TRBJ1-6, with 9 bases matching TRBD1. Germline V gene lookup returns CDR1 WNHNN and CDR2 SYGVQD (reference sequence). CDR3 size: 15 residues. The trim removed 11 bases at V and 10 bases at J, leaving 15 bases unmatched.

CDR3 protein: CATSDHRDRGEYEQFF. The CDR3 DNA sequence: TGTGCCACCAGTGACCACCGGGACAGGGGGGAGTATGAGCAGTTCTTC. V is TRBV24-1 and J is TRBJ2-1; TRBD1 agrees at 11 bases. After removal of 4 bases from V and 8 bases from J, the junction contained 9 bases not matched to a gene. The CDR3 sequence is 16 residues long. Looked up from germline, CDR1 is KGHDR and CDR2 is SFDVKD.

V and J are TRBV6-2 or TRBV6-3 and TRBJ2-1; 16 bases are a match to TRBD2. The CDR3 is made up of 20 amino acids. Germline V lookup: CDR1 MNHEY, CDR2 SVGEGT. V trimming: 4 bases; J trimming: 0 bases; junction bases outside the gene matches: 9. This CDR3 is CASSFAGLAGGISSYNEQFF. CDR3 in DNA: TGTGCCAGCAGTTTCGCGGGACTAGCGGGGGGGATAAGCTCCTACAATGAGCAGTTCTTC.

The chain uses TRBV30 and TRBJ2-3; 11 bases map to TRBD2. V was clipped by 2 bases and J by 2 bases; unmatched bases: 9. Germline lookup yields CDR1 GTSNPN and CDR2 SVGIG (reference sequence). This CDR3 has 17 residues. This CDR3 reads CAWSQSLLAGDTDTQYF. The CDR3 DNA reads TGTGCCTGGAGTCAATCCCTACTAGCGGGGGACACAGATACGCAGTATTTT.

V gene TRBV24-1 combines with J gene TRBJ2-3, with D perhaps matching TRBD1 or TRBD2 (6 bases each). This CDR3 has 15 amino acids. Germline V CDR1 and CDR2: KGHDR, SFDVKD. Deletions cut 3 bases from V and 6 bases from J, with 15 bases between. DNA for the CDR3: TGTGCCACCAGTGATGCCGTGGGGGGCGGGGATACGCAGTATTTT. Residues: CATSDAVGGGDTQYF.

The chain combines TRBV5-1 with TRBJ1-1, with a weak D call TRBD1 (5 bases). Germline assignment: CDR1 SGHRS and CDR2 YFSETQ. V was clipped by 2 bases and J by 4 bases, with 12 bases between them. This CDR3 contains 14 residues. Here the CDR3 DNA reads TGCGCCAGCAGCTTAGGGGACCAGGTCACTGAAGCTTTCTTT. This gives the protein CASSLGDQVTEAFF.

V usage is TRBV27 and J usage is TRBJ2-7, with D uncertain. The length of the CDR3 is 13 residues. V was pared by 2 bases and J by 1 base, with 6 bases between. Germline CDR1 and CDR2: MNHEY and SMNVEV (reference sequence). The CDR3 sequence: CASSLSISYEQYF. The CDR3 coding sequence is TGTGCCAGCAGTTTAAGTATTTCCTACGAGCAGTACTTC.

The count of this clone is one. This sequence joins TRBV7-3 and TRBJ2-2; the D call may be TRBD1 or TRBD2 (5 bases each). CDR1 and CDR2 from the germline V gene are SGHTA and FQGTGA. The CDR3 loop spans 13 amino acids. V lost 5 bases to trimming and J lost 6 bases, with 10 bases between them. CDR3 sequence (DNA): TGTGCCAGCAGCCCAGAGGGACCCGGGGAGCTGTTTTTT. Translated, it gives CASSPEGPGELFF.

This sequence joins TRBV7-3 and TRBJ2-2; D remains ambiguous. The V gene lost 2 bases and the J gene lost 2 bases, with 6 bases spanning the gap. The germline V gene has CDR1 SGHTA and CDR2 FQGTGA. The CDR3 spans 14 residues. DNA of the CDR3: TGTGCCAGCAGCTTAGAGTCCAACACCGGGGAGCTGTTTTTT. It codes for CASSLESNTGELFF.

The chain couples TRBV4-1 to TRBJ1-5, with no clear D. Germline V lookup: CDR1 MGHRA, CDR2 YSYEKL. CDR3 length: 14 residues. The V gene lost 5 bases and the J gene lost 1 base, with 9 bases spanning the gap. The CDR3 DNA is TGCGCCAGCAGCGGGGTAGAGAGCAATCAGCCCCAGCATTTT. Its translation: CASSGVESNQPQHF.

This rearrangement joins TRBV30 to TRBJ2-3; either TRBD1 or TRBD2 may supply D (6 bases each). CDR1 GTSNPN and CDR2 SVGIG come from the germline V gene (reference sequence). Trimming removed 2 bases at V and 2 bases at J, with 14 bases between. The CDR3 runs 15 residues. The CDR3 bases are TGTGCCTGGAGTAAAGGGGGGCCATCCACAGATACGCAGTATTTT. It specifies CAWSKGGPSTDTQYF.

This chain uses TRBV6-5 with TRBJ2-3; 10 bases line up with TRBD2. The CDR3 sequence is 15 residues long. CDR1 and CDR2 (germline): MNHEY, SVGAGI. V lost 6 bases to trimming and J lost 1 base; unmatched junction nucleotides: 4. For the CDR3, the DNA is TGTGCCAGCAGACCTAGCGGGGGAGGCACAGATACGCAGTATTTT. Protein sequence: CASRPSGGGTDTQYF.

The chain employs TRBV19 and TRBJ1-2; 10 bases agree with TRBD1. CDR3 size: 13 residues. Germline V lookup: CDR1 LNHDA, CDR2 SQIVND (reference sequence). V was clipped by 6 bases and J by 7 bases; unmatched bases: 5. CDR3 nucleotides: TGTGCCAGTAGGGGACAGGGGATTGGTGGCTACACCTTC. It yields the protein CASRGQGIGGYTF.

The V gene is TRBV4-3, the J gene TRBJ2-3, with 7 bases that match TRBD2. Trimming at V came to 0 bases and at J to 4 bases, leaving 4 bases not matched to a gene. The germline gives CDR1 LGHNA, CDR2 YSLEER. The CDR3 is 15 residues long. This CDR3 reads CASSQDHLAADTQYF. For the CDR3, the DNA is TGCGCCAGCAGCCAAGATCACCTAGCGGCAGATACGCAGTATTTT.

The V call is TRBV9, the J call TRBJ1-1, with a weak D call TRBD1 (5 bases). The CDR3 has 14 residues. Trimming removed 0 bases from V and 10 bases from J, with 16 bases in between. CDR1 and CDR2 from the germline V gene are SGDLS and YYNGEE. Written as DNA, the CDR3 is TGTGCCAGCAGCGTAGCTCGGCAGGGTGGGGTAGCTTTCTTT. Amino acids: CASSVARQGGVAFF.

This chain connects TRBV10-3 to TRBJ2-7; TRBD1 is a possible D gene (5 bases). Germline V gene sequence: CDR1 ENHRY, CDR2 SYGVKD. The CDR3 covers 14 residues. V was clipped by 3 bases and J by 2 bases, with 11 bases between them. The CDR3 nucleotides are TGTGCCATCAGTGATATTGGGGCAGCCTACGAGCAGTACTTC. This gives the protein CAISDIGAAYEQYF.